The sequence of this TCR beta chain was determined in a study of response to subunit inactivated influenza vaccine. Per germline, CDR1 ENHRY and CDR2 SYGVKD. The CDR3 length is 14 residues. The V end was cut by 7 bases, the J end by 8 bases, with 18 bases between. TCRdb processed the RT-PCR reads anew with MiXCR; each CDR3 protein has one entry. Counted here are around 490,000 distinct CDR3 sequences, 7.6% occurring once; the ten biggest clones make up roughly 13%. Study-wide results and limits: Authors suggested few new T cells are recruited by each seasonal influenza vaccination.

Details on this clonotype: The antigen is undetermined. This may be a read error, as it is one base from a much larger clone.

The V and J genes are TRBV10-3 and TRBJ2-1; D might be TRBD1 or TRBD2, each matching 5 bases. Here the sequenced sample was PBMCs from blood, taken around 25 months after vaccination. This TCR came from a man aged 45 to 70 who received an inactivated influenza vaccine. CDR3 amino acids: CAINDPEGNDEQFF. The CDR3 coding sequence is TGTGCCATCAATGACCCCGAGGGGAACGATGAGCAGTTCTTC.